This record looks at one T cell receptor (beta chain) sequence and its context. As yet, its antigen is unknown. The data belong to a study of CD8 T cells in ankylosing spondylitis. V lost 5 bases and J lost 1; bases outside the gene matches: 5. Germline-derived CDR1 and CDR2 are KGHDR and SFDVKD. The CDR3 runs to 17 residues. Study results and limitations: In ankylosing spondylitis blood, a motif of roughly eight highly homologous TCR beta variants appeared characteristic. The study looked at matched synovial fluid samples from ankylosing spondylitis patients. Disease-linked clones were reported to be significantly enriched there.

Quantitative barcoded 5'-RACE was used to prepare TCR beta libraries. TCRdb used MiXCR to reprocess the 5' RACE reads, holding one entry per CDR3 protein. The repertoire holds approximately 140,000 distinct CDR3 sequences, with about a sixth as singletons. The specimen sequenced was blood, either unsorted or a sorted T cell fraction (not recorded which). The receptor was isolated from a male donor with ankylosing spondylitis. The chain carries TRBV24-1 and TRBJ2-1, with TRBD2 identical over 12 bases. DNA of the CDR3: TGTGCCACCAGTGGACTAGCGGGAGCAGGGTCCTACAATGAGCAGTTCTTC. It encodes CATSGLAGAGSYNEQFF.